This T cell receptor (beta chain) was sequenced for a study of CD8+CD57+ T cells in acquired aplastic anemia. Study summary: Average DNA yield from sorted CD4+ and CD8+ cells was about 3.2 ug.

Only patients with CD8+CD57+ cell expansion on flow cytometry were chosen for sequencing. Untreated patients provided the blood samples, with no therapy given before sampling. For CDR3 and TCR beta VDJ profiling, genomic DNA was the template used. Using its own MiXCR run on the reads, TCRdb lists one record per CDR3 protein. The data show hundreds of thousands of distinct CDR3 sequences, with roughly 50% seen just once and nearly 20% held by the top ten. Germline V gene data show CDR1 as SGHVT and CDR2 as SQSDAQ. Germline trimming cut 5 bases from V and 6 bases from J; bases unmatched to any gene: 11. The CDR3 runs to 15 residues.

The clonotype originates from a human donor with aplastic anemia. The V call is TRBV7-4, the J call TRBJ2-7; 9 positions agree with TRBD1. Source material: sorted CD4+, CD8+, or CD8+CD57+ T cells (not recorded which) from PBMCs. In nucleotides, the CDR3 is TGTGCCAGCAGCGCATCCGGGACAGGGACTTCCGAGCAGTACGTC. Residues: CASSASGTGTSEQYV.